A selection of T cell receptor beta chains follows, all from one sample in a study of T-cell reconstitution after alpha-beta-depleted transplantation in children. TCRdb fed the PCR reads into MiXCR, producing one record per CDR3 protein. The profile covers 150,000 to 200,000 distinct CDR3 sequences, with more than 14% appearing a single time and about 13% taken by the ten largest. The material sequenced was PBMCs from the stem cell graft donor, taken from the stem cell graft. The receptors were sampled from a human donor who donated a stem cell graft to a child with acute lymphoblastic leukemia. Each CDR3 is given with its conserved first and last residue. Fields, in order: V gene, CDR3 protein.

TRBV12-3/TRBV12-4,CASRARLAVSSYNEQFF
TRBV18,CASSPQPEGGNTEAFF
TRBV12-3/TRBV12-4,CAASPGGGYTDTQYF
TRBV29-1,CSGRDRAAPDTQYF
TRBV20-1,CSARGLPGTGWEQYF
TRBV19,CASSPRGSNYGYTF
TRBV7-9,CASSLARDTSYEQYF
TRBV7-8,CASSLGRGSDYGYTF
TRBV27,CATSDSPLSSTDTQYF
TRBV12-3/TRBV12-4,CASSPGGLADYNEQFF
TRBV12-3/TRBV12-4,CATGGAGSHYEQYF
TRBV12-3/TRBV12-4,CASSLAQRNTEAFF
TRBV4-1,CASSQRPAGGRVYGYTF
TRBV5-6,CASRSDYDRARGTEAFF
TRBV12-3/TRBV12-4,CASILAGGGDTQYF
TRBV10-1,CASRLDYDTEAFF
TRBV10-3,CAISDDRGGTEAFF
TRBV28,CASNLAGALNTEAFF
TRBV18,CASSPRATRGAGELFF
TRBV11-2,CASSTGSPTYNEQFF
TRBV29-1,CSVNLAGSYEQYF
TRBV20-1,CSATTETDFQETQYF
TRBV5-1,CASSLVGAGVNYGYTF
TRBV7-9,CASSLVGGSHQETQYF
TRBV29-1,CSVDRGWNTEAFF
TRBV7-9,CASGGQGAYGYTF
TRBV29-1,CSVVLAGGRWDEQFF
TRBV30,CAWFSPWEDTQYF
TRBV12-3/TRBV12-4,CASTFGTLASTDTQYF
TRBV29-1,CSVGGQGNGYTF
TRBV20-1,CSAQRGAGGAGTQYF
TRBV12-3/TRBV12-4,CASSPRGRGVRDTQYF
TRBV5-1,CASSPGTTYPSTDTQYF
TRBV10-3,CATLAGSKTDTQYF
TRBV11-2,CASSYFDPLSPYTQYF
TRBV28,CASSPASGRPNTGELFF
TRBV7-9,CASTNRGPSYNEQFF